This T cell receptor (beta chain) derives from a study of regulatory T cells in long-lasting Graves disease (dated by TCRdb to the early 2020s). For the study in its entirety: In the newly diagnosed Graves' disease group, patients had been taking antithyroid drugs for less than 3 months. The study was conducted in China and was registered as a clinical trial. A total of 33 samples were covered by TCR sequencing, comprising roughly 13 persistent and about 20 newly diagnosed Graves' disease patients. Patients with persistent Graves' disease were compared with patients with newly diagnosed Graves' disease using TCR sequencing and RNA sequencing of peripheral blood. Study-wide findings and limitations: The authors acknowledged the small sample size as a limitation that may reduce accuracy. Sequencing and analysis were restricted to the TCR beta chain. Patients with persistent disease shared more public clonotypes (roughly 2,900) than newly diagnosed patients did (more than 900). The study examined only peripheral blood because the primary lesion, thyroid tissue, could not be accessed. Persistent Graves' disease patients showed lower TCR Shannon entropy and fewer highly expanded clones than newly diagnosed patients, suggesting clonal expansion. Persistent disease showed preferential use of TRBV28, TRBJ1-2 and TRBJ2-5, whereas newly diagnosed disease favored TRBV20-1 and TRBJ2-1.

This clonotype came up many times. Its antigen is still unknown. No base qualities exist here, and no much larger clone lies one base off it. The library was produced with multiplex PCR. TCRdb lists the instrument as Illumina HiSeq 4000. TCR beta libraries were built with iRepertoire HTBI primers and Arm-PCR amplification of CDR3 regions. PCR products were gel purified before sequencing. Under the source paper's analysis protocol: Gene usage analysis of CDR3 amino acid clonotypes used the 60 to 75 TRBV and about 13 TRBJ segments found across samples. Filtered high-quality paired reads were merged into contigs using COPE and FqMerger. Contigs were aligned with BLAST to IMGT TRBV, TRBD and TRBJ reference genes, and CDR3 was defined per IMGT. Clonotypes above 0.1% frequency were classified as highly expanded clones. Shannon entropy was used to measure repertoire diversity, and the Gini coefficient was used to measure V-J evenness. A clonotype was considered public if more than one individual shared it. TCRdb reprocessing: public reads trimmed at Q25 with fastp, clones called with MiXCR, in-frame beta chains kept. Each entry merges the rows of one CDR3 protein and shows their most common DNA and genes. These V and J calls originate from TCRdb's pipeline instead of the authors' own analysis. Recorded for this sample are hundreds of thousands of distinct CDR3 sequences; over 15% of them occurred a single time. Together, the top ten hold 25% to 30% of the sample.

Taken from cysteine to phenylalanine, the CDR3 has 15 residues. Just the 45-base CDR3 DNA is kept, in frame starting at base 1. V drops 7 bases and J drops 5 bases, leaving 20 bases in between. CDR1 SGHAT and CDR2 FQDESV are derived from the germline V gene (reference sequence). According to the study, the label for this sample's time point signals: newly diagnosed GD, antithyroid drugs for less than 3 months. For both TCR sequencing and RNA sequencing, RNA was extracted from PBMCs using TRIzol. The diagnosis of Graves' disease followed American Thyroid Association guidelines. Patients were recruited from an endocrinology department in Xi'an, China. Each patient gave roughly 10 milliliters of peripheral blood, collected in an EDTA anticoagulant tube. PBMCs were isolated by Ficoll Paque Plus density gradient separation without further T cell sorting. An Agilent 2100 Bioanalyzer and agarose gel were used to check RNA quality, and a NanoDrop 2000 was used to measure RNA concentration.

The sample was also linked to a second study, of T cells in Graves' hyperthyroidism and ophthalmopathy. Looking at the second paper: Stable Graves' hyperthyroidism was defined as the absence of progression to ophthalmopathy over 18 months of follow-up. Hyperthyroidism patients were newly diagnosed, had a disease duration of under 2 months, and were aged 18 to 65 years. Any patient with an uncontrolled infection, another autoimmune disease, pregnancy or lactation was excluded. Diagnoses were based on clinical symptoms, serum thyroxine and TRAb, thyroid ultrasound and orbital computed tomography. The first round of RT-PCR for the TCR CDR3 was performed with the HTBI primer set and the Qiagen OneStep RT-PCR kit. Blood samples also contained most of the expanded thyroid clonotypes (frequency above 0.001), which suggests that blood repertoires may reflect thyroid immune responses. In cross-validation, a model built on a 13 V-J signature told ophthalmopathy apart from stable hyperthyroidism with just under 90% sensitivity and about 81% specificity, and in testing the same model reached 80%/75%. In validation, the model predicted progression to ophthalmopathy with 65% to 71% sensitivity and approximately 74% specificity, a median of about six months before onset. A discovery cohort of approximately 100 patients, roughly 45 with Graves' ophthalmopathy and 57 with stable Graves' hyperthyroidism, was used to find distinguishing TCR V-J signatures. An independent validation cohort of about 19 hyperthyroidism patients and about 16 patients who later progressed to ophthalmopathy tested prospective prediction of ophthalmopathy. For training and testing, the 80 to 100 patients in the discovery cohort were randomly divided in a 7:3 ratio. In addition, the study compared T-cell repertoires in thyroid tissue and in blood from a handful of Graves' hyperthyroidism patients. Once sampling was done, hyperthyroidism patients were given methimazole at a starting dose of 30 mg daily, whereas ophthalmopathy patients were given high-dose intravenous methylprednisolone. Libraries were constructed in a second round of multiplex PCR, after which size selection and purification were performed. Sequencing of the libraries was done on an Illumina HiSeq2000 using paired-end 100 bp reads. SOAPnuke was used to process the raw data, throwing out any read that contained adapters or uncalled bases, had a mean Phred below 15, or lacked an exact constant-primer or identifier match. COPE v1.2.5 was used to merge high-quality paired reads, and clonotypes were defined as unique nucleotide sequences. Clonotypes were aligned to IMGT TRBV, TRBD and TRBJ reference segments using MiTCR v1.1. The analysis included only V-J combinations with a frequency above 0.0001, which together covered roughly 99% of the repertoires. A TCS score was defined as the ratio between F50 (clonal expansion) and ExV (chaos), using BLOSUM62-based TCRdist between CDR3 peptides within each V-J. Welch's t-statistics and random forest reduced around 550 V-J features to fewer than 15, which were used in a naive Bayes classifier (R e1071). Sample size was not statistically predetermined, and blinding of investigators to group allocation was not performed. The paper reports TCR Vbeta CDR3 sequencing of fewer than 150 peripheral blood samples: fewer than 50 ophthalmopathy, over 70 hyperthyroidism and 17 progressor patients.

This clonotype was sampled from a man aged 35 to 55 with Graves disease. Donor details come from another sample of the same person, matched by shared clones. Sequenced material: peripheral blood mononuclear cells (PBMCs), taken at new diagnosis, from a patient treated with antithyroid drugs. Rearrangement joined TRBV11-1 to TRBJ2-5; there is no confident call for the D gene. The DNA sequence reads TGTGCCAGCACCGCGTTGGAATGGCTAGGGGAGACCCAGTACTTC. This gives the protein CASTALEWLGETQYF.